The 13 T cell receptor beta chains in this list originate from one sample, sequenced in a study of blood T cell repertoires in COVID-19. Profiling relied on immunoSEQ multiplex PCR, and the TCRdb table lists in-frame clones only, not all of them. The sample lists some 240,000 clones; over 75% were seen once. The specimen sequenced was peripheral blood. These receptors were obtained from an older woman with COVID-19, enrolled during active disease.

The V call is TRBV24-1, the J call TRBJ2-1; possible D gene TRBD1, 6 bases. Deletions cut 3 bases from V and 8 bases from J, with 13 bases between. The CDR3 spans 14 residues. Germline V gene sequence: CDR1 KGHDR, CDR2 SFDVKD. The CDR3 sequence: CATSDTNRAHEQFF. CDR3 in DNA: TGTGCCACCAGTGATACCAACAGGGCCCATGAGCAGTTCTTC.

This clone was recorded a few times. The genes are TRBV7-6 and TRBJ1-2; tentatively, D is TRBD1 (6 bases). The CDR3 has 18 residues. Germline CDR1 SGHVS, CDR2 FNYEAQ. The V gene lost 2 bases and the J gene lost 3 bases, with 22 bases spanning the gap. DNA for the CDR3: TGTGCCAGCAGCTTAACCCCACAGGGCAGGGCTGGAGACTATGGCTACACCTTC. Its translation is CASSLTPQGRAGDYGYTF.

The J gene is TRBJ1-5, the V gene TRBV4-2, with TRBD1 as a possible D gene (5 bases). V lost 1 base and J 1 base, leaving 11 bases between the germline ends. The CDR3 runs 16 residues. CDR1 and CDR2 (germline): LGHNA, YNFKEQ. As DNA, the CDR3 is TGTGCCAGCAGCCAAGGAGGACACCCCAGCAATCAGCCCCAGCATTTT. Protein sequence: CASSQGGHPSNQPQHF.

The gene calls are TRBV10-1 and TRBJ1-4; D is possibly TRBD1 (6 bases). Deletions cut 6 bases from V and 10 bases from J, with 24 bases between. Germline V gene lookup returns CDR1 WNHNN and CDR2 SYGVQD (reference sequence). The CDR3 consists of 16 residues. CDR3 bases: TGCGCCAGCAGGACCTTAAACAGGGAAAGGGAAGGAAAACTGTTTTTT. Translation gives CASRTLNREREGKLFF.

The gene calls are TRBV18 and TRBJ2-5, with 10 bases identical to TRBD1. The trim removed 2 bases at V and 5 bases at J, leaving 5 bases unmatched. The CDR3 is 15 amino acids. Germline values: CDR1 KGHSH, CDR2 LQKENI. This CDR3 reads CASSPTQGQGETQYF. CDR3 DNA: TGTGCCAGCTCACCAACTCAGGGACAGGGGGAGACCCAGTACTTC.

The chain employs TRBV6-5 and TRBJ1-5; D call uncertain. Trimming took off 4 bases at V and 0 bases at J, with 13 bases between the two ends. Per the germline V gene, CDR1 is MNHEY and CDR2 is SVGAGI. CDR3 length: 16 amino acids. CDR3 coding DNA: TGTGCCAGCAGTTCTTGGACTCTAATTAGCAATCAGCCCCAGCATTTT. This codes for CASSSWTLISNQPQHF.

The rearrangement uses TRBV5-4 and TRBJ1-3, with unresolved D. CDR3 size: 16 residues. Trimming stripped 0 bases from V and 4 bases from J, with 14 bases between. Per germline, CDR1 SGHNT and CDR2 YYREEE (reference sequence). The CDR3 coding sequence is TGTGCCAGCAGCTTGGGGACTACGGGGTCCGGAAACACCATATATTTT. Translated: CASSLGTTGSGNTIYF.

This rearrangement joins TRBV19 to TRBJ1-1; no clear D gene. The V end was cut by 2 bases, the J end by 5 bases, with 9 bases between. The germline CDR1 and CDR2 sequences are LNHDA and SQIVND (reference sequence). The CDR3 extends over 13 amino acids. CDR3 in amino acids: CASSITSWTEAFF. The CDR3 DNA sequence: TGTGCCAGTAGTATAACTTCGTGGACTGAAGCTTTCTTT.

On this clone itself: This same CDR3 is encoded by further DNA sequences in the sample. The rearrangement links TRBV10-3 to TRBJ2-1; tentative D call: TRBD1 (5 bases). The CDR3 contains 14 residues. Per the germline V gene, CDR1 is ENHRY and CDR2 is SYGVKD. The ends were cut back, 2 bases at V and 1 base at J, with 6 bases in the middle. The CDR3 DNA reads TGTGCCATCAGTGAGGACAGATCCTACAATGAGCAGTTCTTC. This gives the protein CAISEDRSYNEQFF.

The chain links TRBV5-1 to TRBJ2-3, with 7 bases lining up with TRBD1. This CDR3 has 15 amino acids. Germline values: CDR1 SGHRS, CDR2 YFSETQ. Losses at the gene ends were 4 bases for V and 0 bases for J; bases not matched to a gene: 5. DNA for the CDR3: TGCGCCAGCAGCCCAGGACAGGCTAGCACAGATACGCAGTATTTT. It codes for CASSPGQASTDTQYF.

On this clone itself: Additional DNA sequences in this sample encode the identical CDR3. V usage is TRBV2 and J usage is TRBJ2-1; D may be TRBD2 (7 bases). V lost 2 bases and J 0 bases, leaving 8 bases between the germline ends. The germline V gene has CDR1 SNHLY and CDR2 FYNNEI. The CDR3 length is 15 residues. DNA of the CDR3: TGTGCCAGCAGTGAAAGGGGGGGCTCCTACAATGAGCAGTTCTTC. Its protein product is CASSERGGSYNEQFF.

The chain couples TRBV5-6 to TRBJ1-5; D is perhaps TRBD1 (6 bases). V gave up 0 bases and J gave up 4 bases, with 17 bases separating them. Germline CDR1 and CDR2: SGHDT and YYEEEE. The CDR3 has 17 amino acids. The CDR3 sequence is CASSLGRDRFPNQPQHF. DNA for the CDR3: TGTGCCAGCAGCTTGGGCCGAGACAGGTTCCCTAATCAGCCCCAGCATTTT.

CDR3 nucleotide sequence: TGTGCCAGCAGCTCCGGGACTAGCGGGAGGGCCGGGGAGCTGTTTTTT. Its translation: CASSSGTSGRAGELFF. V is TRBV6-2 or TRBV6-3 and J is TRBJ2-2, with 16 bases matching TRBD2. Losses at the gene ends were 6 bases for V and 6 bases for J; bases not matched to a gene: 4. The germline V gene has CDR1 MNHEY and CDR2 SVGEGT. CDR3 length: 16 residues.